A selection of T cell receptor beta chains follows, all from one sample in a study of beta chain features in type 1 diabetes. Here immunoSEQ multiplex PCR was the method, and the copy in TCRdb shows in-frame clones only, minus some. The sample records hundreds of thousands of clones, about 14% being singletons. The sequencing sample was made of naive CD4+ T cells from blood. The source is a man aged 18 to 35 with type 1 diabetes. CDR3s include the opening cysteine and the closing phenylalanine or tryptophan. Fields, in order: J gene, clone size, D gene, V gene, CDR3 protein, CDR3 DNA. D genes are given only for firm matches. Expanded clones are given a class, and other clones once, few, many or no size at all.

j_gene: TRBJ2-5
abundance: -
d_gene: -
v_gene: TRBV30
CDR3aa: CAWSEGLPVQETQYF
CDR3nt: TGTGCCTGGAGTGAGGGATTGCCGGTACAAGAGACCCAGTACTTC

j_gene: TRBJ1-4
abundance: -
d_gene: -
v_gene: TRBV2
CDR3aa: CAGTRDHNEKLFF
CDR3nt: TGTGCCGGGACCCGGGATCATAATGAAAAACTGTTTTTT

j_gene: TRBJ2-3
abundance: -
d_gene: -
v_gene: TRBV15
CDR3aa: CATSRDLGDTQYF
CDR3nt: TGTGCCACCAGCAGAGATCTGGGAGATACGCAGTATTTT

j_gene: TRBJ1-2
abundance: few
d_gene: -
v_gene: TRBV4-1
CDR3aa: CASSLRGGAANYGYTF
CDR3nt: TGCGCCAGCAGCCTCCGAGGAGGTGCAGCTAACTATGGCTACACCTTC

j_gene: TRBJ2-7
abundance: -
d_gene: -
v_gene: TRBV4-1
CDR3aa: CASSQDPIGSYEQYF
CDR3nt: TGCGCCAGCAGCCAAGATCCCATCGGTTCCTACGAGCAGTACTTC

j_gene: TRBJ2-1
abundance: few
d_gene: TRBD2
v_gene: TRBV4-1
CDR3aa: CASRPSPAGGSLPAYNEQFF
CDR3nt: TGCGCCAGCAGGCCCTCTCCCGCCGGCGGGAGCCTGCCGGCTTACAATGAGCAGTTCTTC

j_gene: TRBJ2-5
abundance: -
d_gene: -
v_gene: TRBV9
CDR3aa: CASSIGLVQETQYF
CDR3nt: TGTGCCAGCAGCATTGGACTGGTTCAAGAGACCCAGTACTTC

j_gene: TRBJ2-5
abundance: -
d_gene: TRBD1
v_gene: TRBV7-9
CDR3aa: CASSSRTGKQETQYF
CDR3nt: TGTGCCAGCAGCTCCCGGACAGGGAAACAAGAGACCCAGTACTTC

j_gene: TRBJ2-7
abundance: few
d_gene: -
v_gene: TRBV5-4
CDR3aa: CASSPSLENYEQYF
CDR3nt: TGTGCCAGCAGCCCGAGCCTAGAGAACTACGAGCAGTACTTC

j_gene: TRBJ2-4
abundance: -
d_gene: -
v_gene: TRBV18
CDR3aa: CASSPSKNIQYF
CDR3nt: TGTGCCAGCTCCCCTTCCAAAAACATTCAGTACTTC

j_gene: TRBJ2-2
abundance: few
d_gene: -
v_gene: TRBV4-1
CDR3aa: CASSQDTVTAAPEELFF
CDR3nt: TGCGCCAGCAGCCAAGATACGGTAACGGCGGCCCCGGAGGAGCTGTTTTTT

j_gene: TRBJ1-3
abundance: few
d_gene: -
v_gene: TRBV14
CDR3aa: CASRTAGSSGNTIYF
CDR3nt: TGTGCCAGCCGAACGGCGGGGTCCTCTGGAAACACCATATATTTT